The entry that follows covers one T cell receptor (beta chain) sequence. The sample is drawn from a study of shared clonotypes between healthy human individuals. Whole-study context: CD4 naive cells filled three plates per donor, CD4 memory three, CD8 naive two and CD8 memory one.

CDR3 length: 13 residues. Germline lookup yields CDR1 ENHRY and CDR2 SYGVKD. J lost 5 bases, V lost 5 bases, and 4 bases had no gene match. Every immunoSEQ plate was one replicate of a subset's evenly spread DNA. The data were produced by immunoSEQ multiplex PCR, yet TCRdb's version contains in-frame clones alone and is incomplete. The data show a few million clones, with approximately 90% seen just once and over 0.12% held by the top ten. The study separated CD4+ cells into CD45RA+ naive and CD45RA-negative memory subsets. This rearrangement joins TRBV10-3 to TRBJ2-5, with 8 bases that match TRBD1. Sequenced input: naive CD4+ T cells sorted from blood. Indicated subset: CD45RA+ positively selected. The receptor was derived from a man in his late teens or twenties in good health. The CDR3, as DNA: TGTGCCATCAGTTTGACAGGGGTTGAGACCCAGTACTTC. Encoded protein: CAISLTGVETQYF.